The rows below give T cell receptor beta chains drawn from one sample of a study of CD8 T cell repertoires and HIV-1 epitope variants. Data came from immunoSEQ multiplex PCR; TCRdb stores just in-frame clones and leaves some out. The table lists tens of thousands of clones, roughly 81% of them singletons. Sequencing was done on a sample of uncultured baseline CD8+ T cells from peripheral blood mononuclear cells (PBMCs). Source of these receptors: a male donor with HIV. Both conserved end residues are part of each CDR3. D genes are given only for firm matches. Clone sizes are given selectively: once, few, many, or a class where the clone is expanded.

CASSATGGAAGYTF TGTGCCAGTAGTGCGACAGGGGGAGCAGCTGGCTACACCTTC TRBJ1-2 TRBV19 TRBD1 .
CSIRGQGGNYGYTF TGCAGCATCCGAGGACAGGGAGGGAACTATGGCTACACCTTC TRBJ1-2 TRBV29-1 TRBD1 .
CASSLYHGETQYF TGTGCCAGCAGTTTATATCACGGGGAGACCCAGTACTTC TRBJ2-5 TRBV28 . .
CASSFRRDTEAFF TGTGCCAGCAGCTTCAGGAGGGACACTGAAGCTTTCTTT TRBJ1-1 TRBV7-2 . .
CSVGLGTSADTQYF TGCAGCGTCGGATTGGGGACTAGCGCAGATACGCAGTATTTT TRBJ2-3 TRBV29-1 TRBD2 .
CASSPQGGADGYTF TGTGCCAGCAGCCCTCAAGGGGGCGCGGATGGCTACACCTTC TRBJ1-2 TRBV6-6 TRBD1 few
CASKLAGASDTQYF TGTGCCAGCAAATTAGCGGGAGCCTCCGATACGCAGTATTTT TRBJ2-3 TRBV28 TRBD2 once
CSAGTALNTEAFF TGCAGCGCAGGGACAGCCCTGAACACTGAAGCTTTCTTT TRBJ1-1 TRBV29-1 TRBD1 .
CASSLSLAGTNEQFF TGTGCCAGCAGCCTAAGTTTAGCGGGGACGAATGAGCAGTTCTTC TRBJ2-1 TRBV7-6 TRBD2 .
CASGGQFSDTQYF TGTGCCAGCGGGGGACAGTTTTCAGATACGCAGTATTTT TRBJ2-3 TRBV6-1 TRBD1 once
CASSQGDRGHYEQYF TGCGCCAGCAGCCAAGGCGACAGGGGGCATTACGAGCAGTACTTC TRBJ2-7 TRBV4-1 TRBD1 .
CASSPPDRNEQFF TGTGCCAGCAGCCCCCCTGATCGCAATGAGCAGTTCTTC TRBJ2-1 TRBV28 . .
CASSVATGTSYTEAFF TGTGCCAGCAGCGTAGCTACAGGGACTTCGTACACTGAAGCTTTCTTT TRBJ1-1 TRBV9 . once
CASSQLVNYEQYF TGTGCCAGCAGCCAACTAGTCAACTACGAGCAGTACTTC TRBJ2-7 TRBV14 . .
CASSFGGNYGYTF TGTGCCAGCAGCTTTGGGGGGAACTATGGCTACACCTTC TRBJ1-2 TRBV5-8 . few
CASSQVVGAGETDTQYF TGTGCCAGCAGCCAAGTCGTCGGCGCGGGAGAGACAGATACGCAGTATTTT TRBJ2-3 TRBV4-2 TRBD2 .
CASSQRGLTNEKLFF TGCGCCAGCAGCCAAAGGGGATTGACTAATGAAAAACTGTTTTTT TRBJ1-4 TRBV4-3 . few
CSVDLLAGGNEQFF TGCAGCGTTGATTTGCTAGCGGGAGGCAATGAGCAGTTCTTC TRBJ2-1 TRBV29-1 TRBD2 once
CAISNPQRERTQYF TGTGCCATCAGTAACCCCCAGCGGGAAAGGACCCAGTACTTC TRBJ2-5 TRBV10-3 TRBD2 many
CASSYDRGEEQYF TGTGCCAGCAGCTATGACAGGGGGGAGGAGCAGTACTTC TRBJ2-7 TRBV11-2 TRBD1 .
CASSEEGISF TGTGCCAGCAGTGAGGAGGGCATCTCGTTC TRBJ2-7 TRBV2 . .
CATLPESSYSHNEQFF TGTGCCACCCTACCTGAGTCTAGCTACTCCCACAATGAGCAGTTCTTC TRBJ2-1 TRBV28 . once
CASSEARYEQYF TGTGCCAGCAGTGAGGCGAGGTACGAGCAGTACTTC TRBJ2-7 TRBV2 . .
CASSIELAGEDEQFF TGTGCCAGTAGTATAGAACTAGCGGGCGAGGATGAGCAGTTCTTC TRBJ2-1 TRBV19 TRBD2 .
CASSLVGDSSGANVLTF TGTGCCAGCAGCTTGGTGGGAGACAGCTCTGGGGCCAACGTCCTGACTTTC TRBJ2-6 TRBV5-8 . .
CASSPVRTKNIQYF TGTGCCAGCAGCCCCGTAAGGACCAAAAACATTCAGTACTTC TRBJ2-4 TRBV6-5 . .
CASSFVGAEQFF TGCGCCAGCAGCTTTGTGGGGGCGGAGCAGTTCTTC TRBJ2-1 TRBV5-1 . few
CSGSRTGGNEQFF TGCAGCGGCTCGAGGACAGGGGGGAATGAGCAGTTCTTC TRBJ2-1 TRBV29-1 TRBD1 .
CASSEGVYTEAFF TGTGCCAGCAGTGAAGGGGTTTACACTGAAGCTTTCTTT TRBJ1-1 TRBV6-1 . few
CASSDDWGGDTQYF TGTGCCAGCAGTGATGATTGGGGTGGCGATACGCAGTATTTT TRBJ2-3 TRBV2 . .